The subject of this entry is one T cell receptor (beta chain). Deletions cut 6 bases from V and 10 bases from J, with 24 bases between. The CDR3 consists of 15 residues. Germline V CDR1 and CDR2: LNHDA, SQIVND (reference sequence). This entry is derived from a study of T cells in localized non-small cell lung cancer. Data came from immunoSEQ multiplex PCR; TCRdb stores just in-frame clones and leaves some out. This sample has approximately 7,100 clones; 92% occur once, and the top ten carry about 5%. The chain couples TRBV19 to TRBJ1-1; a weak D match, TRBD1 (6 bases). The clonotype comes from a male donor aged 60 or over with stage II lung adenocarcinoma. Here the sequenced sample was peripheral blood mononuclear cells, taken before any cancer treatment. CDR3 region: CASSQRWDTQVGAFF. The CDR3 nucleotides are TGTGCCAGTAGCCAACGCTGGGACACGCAGGTGGGAGCTTTCTTT.